The 29 T cell receptor beta chains given below trace back to one sample, sequenced in a study of PD-L1 blockade in urothelial cancer (dated by TCRdb to about 2017). The library came from the immunoSEQ multiplex PCR assay. Here the immuneACCESS table is served through TCRdb, limited to in-frame sequences with V and J called. Missing clones are a known gap in these copies; in checked studies unresolved V genes cover under half, and the rest lacks a known reason. The sample data list 50,000 to 60,000 clones, and 85% to 90% of these were observed just once. Together, the top ten hold less than 3.5% of the sample. Source: PBMCs, taken around atezolizumab (anti-PD-L1) treatment. The receptors were sampled from a man between 50 and 59 years old with urothelial cancer.

The chain joins TRBV6-4 to TRBJ2-1, with 7 positions matching TRBD2. The germline CDR1 and CDR2 sequences are MRHNA and SNTAGT. V shed 6 bases, J shed 7 bases, and the junction held 9 bases outside the gene matches. CDR3 size: 14 residues. The CDR3 bases are TGTGCCAGCAGCGGGACTACCGGAGGTAATGAGCAGTTCTTC. Its protein is CASSGTTGGNEQFF.

V usage is TRBV29-1 and J usage is TRBJ1-1; no clear D. Germline V gene sequence: CDR1 SQVTM, CDR2 ANQGSEA. Trimming took off 7 bases at V and 0 bases at J, with 12 bases between the two ends. This CDR3 has 13 residues. The CDR3 sequence is CSGVRAVNTEAFF. CDR3 DNA: TGCAGCGGTGTGAGGGCAGTGAACACTGAAGCTTTCTTT.

The chain couples TRBV5-1 to TRBJ2-7; D may be TRBD1 (6 bases). The V end lost 2 bases, the J end lost 6 bases, and 9 bases lay between the germline ends. There are 12 residues in the CDR3. Germline V gives CDR1 SGHRS, CDR2 YFSETQ. The CDR3 DNA reads TGCGCCAGCAGCTTCCAGGGGCTCGAGCAGTACTTC. Translated: CASSFQGLEQYF. Full variable domain (rest looked up from reference TRBV5-1 and TRBJ2-7): KAGVTQTPRYLIKTRGQQVTLSCSPISGHRSVSWYQQTPGQGLQFLFEYFSETQRNKGNFPGRFSGRQFSNSRSEMNVSTLELGDSALYLCASSFQGLEQYFGPGTRLTVT.

The genes are TRBV11-1 and TRBJ2-1; 14 nucleotides match TRBD2. Trimming cost V 7 bases and J 3 bases; bases outside gene matches: 5. Germline V gene sequence: CDR1 SGHAT, CDR2 FQDESV (reference sequence). This CDR3 has 16 residues. For the CDR3, the DNA is TGTGCCAGCAACCGACTAGCGGGAGGGAACTACAATGAGCAGTTCTTC. Translation gives CASNRLAGGNYNEQFF.

As for this clone: Its ends do not fully match the called genes, so a read error is possible. The chain combines TRBV7-9 with TRBJ1-2; D is unclear. The germline V gene has CDR1 SEHNR and CDR2 FQNEAQ (reference sequence). The length of the CDR3 is 11 residues. CDR3 loop: CASSLGGGRFF. The CDR3 DNA sequence: TGTGCCAGCAGCTTAGGGGGAGGCCGATTCTTC.

The chain recombines TRBV7-9 with TRBJ1-5; D remains unclear. Trimming removed 2 bases at V and 3 bases at J, with 8 bases between. CDR1 and CDR2 from the germline V gene are SEHNR and FQNEAQ (reference sequence). This CDR3 comprises 14 residues. DNA of the CDR3: TGTGCCAGCAGCTTATGGGGAGACAATCAGCCCCAGCATTTT. This encodes CASSLWGDNQPQHF. Together with reference TRBV7-9 and TRBJ1-5, the CDR3 gives the full variable domain: DTGVSQNPRHKITKRGQNVTFRCDPISEHNRLYWYRQTLGQGPEFLTYFQNEAQLEKSRLLSDRFSAERPKGSFSTLEIQRTEQGDSAMYLCASSLWGDNQPQHFGDGTRLSIL.

The J gene is TRBJ2-3, the V gene TRBV28; possible D gene TRBD2, 5 bases. Trimming removed 7 bases at V and 3 bases at J, with 17 bases between. This CDR3 has 15 residues. Germline V gene data show CDR1 as MDHEN and CDR2 as SYDVKM. The CDR3 loop is CASTPRGIRTDTQYF. CDR3 coding DNA: TGTGCCAGCACCCCCCGGGGAATTCGGACAGATACGCAGTATTTT.

The chain links TRBV9 to TRBJ1-6; D not certain. This CDR3 comprises 15 residues. The V end lost 4 bases, the J end lost 12 bases, and 20 bases lay between the germline ends. Per germline, CDR1 SGDLS and CDR2 YYNGEE. The CDR3 DNA reads TGTGCCAGCAGCCCAGAAGGAGACGGAGTCCGACCCCTCCACTTT. It specifies CASSPEGDGVRPLHF. Together with reference TRBV9 and TRBJ1-6, the CDR3 gives the full variable domain: DSGVTQTPKHLITATGQRVTLRCSPRSGDLSVYWYQQSLDQGLQFLIQYYNGEERAKGNILERFSAQQFPDLHSELNLSSLELGDSALYFCASSPEGDGVRPLHFGNGTRLTVT.

The chain joins TRBV18 to TRBJ2-7; tentative D call: TRBD1 (7 bases). CDR1 is KGHSH and CDR2 is LQKENI in the germline V gene. Between the trimmed V and J ends, which lost 3 bases and 4 bases, there was a span of 16 bases. The CDR3 is 15 amino acids. In DNA, the CDR3 is TGTGCCAGCTCACCTCTCGCAGGGGGGTTGTACGAGCAGTACTTC. It encodes CASSPLAGGLYEQYF.

The chain is built from TRBV18 and TRBJ2-5; D remains unclear. CDR1 and CDR2 from the germline V gene are KGHSH and LQKENI. Trimming took 6 bases from V and 0 from J, leaving 14 bases between them. The CDR3 has 15 amino acids. This CDR3 is CASSLPPQYQETQYF. CDR3 nucleotide sequence: TGTGCCAGCTCGCTGCCCCCCCAGTACCAAGAGACCCAGTACTTC.

This clone was seen more than once but under ten times. The chain recombines TRBV5-6 with TRBJ2-7; D is perhaps TRBD1 (5 bases). The germline CDR1 and CDR2 sequences are SGHDT and YYEEEE. The CDR3 runs 19 residues. Trimming pared 1 base from V and 0 bases from J, leaving 23 bases between. The chain's CDR3 is CASSLRGTRTSPISYEQYF. The CDR3 bases are TGTGCCAGCAGCTTGAGGGGAACGCGGACCTCTCCCATCTCCTACGAGCAGTACTTC. Full variable domain (remainder filled in from reference TRBV5-6 and TRBJ2-7): DAGVTQSPTHLIKTRGQQVTLRCSPKSGHDTVSWYQQALGQGPQFIFQYYEEEERQRGNFPDRFSGHQFPNYSSELNVNALLLGDSALYLCASSLRGTRTSPISYEQYFGPGTRLTVT.

The chain has TRBV7-3 and TRBJ1-1, with D maybe TRBD1 (5 bases). Trimming cost V 0 bases and J 4 bases, with 12 bases left between them. The CDR3 sequence is 15 residues long. Germline CDR1 SGHTA, CDR2 FQGTGA. CDR3: CASSLTRGSGTEAFF. For the CDR3, the DNA is TGTGCCAGCAGCTTAACAAGGGGATCGGGCACTGAAGCTTTCTTT.

The chain recombines TRBV5-1 with TRBJ2-7; 7 nucleotides line up with TRBD2. The ends lost 0 bases at V and 6 bases at J; junction bases unmatched: 9. This CDR3 is built from 15 residues. The V gene's germline CDR1 is SGHRS and CDR2 YFSETQ. The CDR3 DNA reads TGCGCCAGCAGCTTGGGCGGGACTAAAGGAAGCGAGCAGTACTTC. Protein product: CASSLGGTKGSEQYF.

The chain has TRBV6-1 and TRBJ1-5; the match to TRBD1 covers 7 bases. Germline V lookup: CDR1 MNHNS, CDR2 SASEGT. The CDR3 runs 14 residues. The V gene end was trimmed by 2 bases and the J gene end by 2 bases; junction bases not matched to a gene: 0. CDR3 protein: CASSETGGNQPQHF. The DNA of the CDR3 is TGTGCCAGCAGTGAAACAGGGGGCAATCAGCCCCAGCATTTT.

The rearrangement joins TRBV6-5 to TRBJ2-1, with 7 positions matching TRBD2. The CDR3 covers 14 residues. Germline values: CDR1 MNHEY, CDR2 SVGAGI. J lost 10 bases, V lost 6 bases, and 12 bases had no gene match. The CDR3 reads CASRPGLLADEQFF. CDR3 coding DNA: TGTGCCAGCAGACCGGGGCTGCTAGCGGACGAGCAGTTCTTC.

This clone came up a few times. This chain uses TRBV9 with TRBJ2-3, with TRBD2 as a possible D gene (6 bases). This CDR3 contains 15 residues. Trimming removed 0 bases at V and 5 bases at J, with 13 bases between. Germline CDR1 is SGDLS and CDR2 is YYNGEE. The chain's CDR3 is CASSVDPGDGDTQYF. The CDR3 DNA reads as TGTGCCAGCAGCGTAGATCCGGGGGACGGAGATACGCAGTATTTT.

The sample holds a few counts of this clone. This chain joins TRBV7-9 and TRBJ2-1; 11 bases line up with TRBD2. Trimming removed 4 bases from V and 5 bases from J; junction bases left unmatched: 1. CDR3 size: 14 residues. Germline CDR1 is SEHNR and CDR2 is FQNEAQ (reference sequence). DNA for the CDR3: TGTGCCAGCAGCTGGGGACTAGCGGACAATGAGCAGTTCTTC. Encoded protein: CASSWGLADNEQFF.

The chain combines TRBV18 with TRBJ2-6; D perhaps matches TRBD2 (5 bases). Germline lookup yields CDR1 KGHSH and CDR2 LQKENI. This CDR3 is built from 16 residues. V dropped 3 bases and J dropped 2 bases, with 11 bases sitting between them. CDR3 coding DNA: TGTGCCAGCTCACCCCCCCGGGGAACTGGGGCCAACGTCCTGACTTTC. It codes for CASSPPRGTGANVLTF.

The gene calls are TRBV9 and TRBJ2-5, with a possible D match to TRBD1 (6 bases). CDR1 is SGDLS, CDR2 YYNGEE, per germline. The CDR3 is 14 residues long. The ends were cut back, 4 bases at V and 4 bases at J, with 14 bases in the middle. CDR3 protein: CASSLQQGRETQYF. The CDR3 DNA is TGTGCCAGCAGCCTCCAACAGGGACGAGAGACCCAGTACTTC.

J is TRBJ2-1 and V is TRBV5-1; 7 bases align to TRBD1. The length of the CDR3 is 13 residues. CDR1 and CDR2 from the germline V gene are SGHRS and YFSETQ. V was clipped by 7 bases and J by 1 base; unmatched bases: 2. This chain's CDR3 is CASRQGSYNEQFF. The CDR3 region has the DNA TGCGCCAGCCGACAGGGATCCTACAATGAGCAGTTCTTC.

The chain joins TRBV5-6 to TRBJ1-6; 8 bases are a match to TRBD1. The CDR3 is 15 amino acids. V lost 1 base to trimming and J lost 5 bases; unmatched junction nucleotides: 2. Looked up from germline, CDR1 is SGHDT and CDR2 is YYEEEE. Here the CDR3 DNA reads TGTGCCAGCAGCTTGTTGGACAGGGATAATTCACCCCTCCACTTT. Its translation is CASSLLDRDNSPLHF. Full variable domain (missing parts from reference TRBV5-6 and TRBJ1-6): DAGVTQSPTHLIKTRGQQVTLRCSPKSGHDTVSWYQQALGQGPQFIFQYYEEEERQRGNFPDRFSGHQFPNYSSELNVNALLLGDSALYLCASSLLDRDNSPLHFGNGTRLTVT.

This rearrangement joins TRBV30 to TRBJ2-5; D gene unclear. V was cut by 3 bases and J by 7 bases, with 18 bases left in between. Germline CDR1 is GTSNPN and CDR2 is SVGIG (reference sequence). There are 14 residues in the CDR3. The CDR3 coding sequence is TGTGCCTGGAGAGGTTCTGCGGCCCGCCCGACCCAGTACTTC. This codes for CAWRGSAARPTQYF.

V usage is TRBV5-1 and J usage is TRBJ2-3, with D maybe TRBD1 (7 bases). Looked up from germline, CDR1 is SGHRS and CDR2 is YFSETQ. This CDR3 spans 15 amino acids. The V end lost 4 bases, the J end lost 4 bases, and 16 bases lay between the germline ends. DNA for the CDR3: TGCGCCAGCAGCGGTCGAGGAGGGGGCGCAGATACGCAGTATTTT. Translating gives CASSGRGGGADTQYF.

The chain has TRBV6-6 and TRBJ2-7; TRBD2 is a possible D gene (5 bases). The CDR3 has 13 residues. Germline CDR1 is MNHNY and CDR2 is SVGAGI (reference sequence). Trimming left V 7 bases short and J 0 bases short, with 10 bases between. CDR3 nucleotide sequence: TGTGCCAGCACCTCGACTAACTCCTACGAGCAGTACTTC. Translation: CASTSTNSYEQYF.

This chain links TRBV6-1 with TRBJ2-3; no clear D. V shed 6 bases and J shed 4 bases, with 11 bases lying between them. CDR3 length equals 13 residues. Germline CDR1 is MNHNS and CDR2 is SASEGT. The CDR3 region has the DNA TGTGCCAGCAGGTGGCTGAGCGCAGATACGCAGTATTTT. It codes for CASRWLSADTQYF.

This clone was detected only a few times. The rearrangement links TRBV28 to TRBJ1-5; TRBD1 agrees at 7 bases. The CDR3 extends over 13 amino acids. V lost 10 bases to trimming and J lost 6 bases; unmatched junction nucleotides: 9. The V gene's germline CDR1 is MDHEN and CDR2 SYDVKM. CDR3 sequence reads: CATKQGFAQPQHF. The CDR3 DNA sequence: TGTGCCACGAAACAGGGGTTCGCTCAGCCCCAGCATTTT.

The chain is built from TRBV30 and TRBJ1-2; no definite D call. The CDR3 spans 13 residues. Germline loops: CDR1 GTSNPN, CDR2 SVGIG (reference sequence). Trimming took off 3 bases at V and 6 bases at J, with 14 bases between the two ends. CDR3 nucleotide sequence: TGTGCCTGGAGCCACTGGAGGGAGGATGGCTACACCTTC. Protein: CAWSHWREDGYTF.

J is TRBJ1-2 and V is TRBV28; D may be TRBD1 (6 bases). CDR3 length: 14 residues. The ends were cut back, 8 bases at V and 4 bases at J, with 17 bases in the middle. CDR1 and CDR2 from the germline V gene are MDHEN and SYDVKM. CDR3 DNA: TGTGCCAGCCATCCGGACAGTTCGTTCTATGGCTACACCTTC. This codes for CASHPDSSFYGYTF.

V gene TRBV19 combines with J gene TRBJ1-3, with D tentatively TRBD1 (6 bases). The CDR3 covers 15 residues. The V gene's germline CDR1 is LNHDA and CDR2 SQIVND (reference sequence). V dropped 7 bases and J dropped 0 bases, with 13 bases sitting between them. CDR3 in DNA: TGTGCCAGTACCCCCGGGACACACTCTGGAAACACCATATATTTT. Translation gives CASTPGTHSGNTIYF. Looking up the rest from reference TRBV19 and TRBJ1-3 gives the full variable domain: DGGITQSPKYLFRKEGQNVTLSCEQNLNHDAMYWYRQDPGQGLRLIYYSQIVNDFQKGDIAEGYSVSREKKESFPLTVTSAQKNPTAFYLCASTPGTHSGNTIYFGEGSWLTVV.